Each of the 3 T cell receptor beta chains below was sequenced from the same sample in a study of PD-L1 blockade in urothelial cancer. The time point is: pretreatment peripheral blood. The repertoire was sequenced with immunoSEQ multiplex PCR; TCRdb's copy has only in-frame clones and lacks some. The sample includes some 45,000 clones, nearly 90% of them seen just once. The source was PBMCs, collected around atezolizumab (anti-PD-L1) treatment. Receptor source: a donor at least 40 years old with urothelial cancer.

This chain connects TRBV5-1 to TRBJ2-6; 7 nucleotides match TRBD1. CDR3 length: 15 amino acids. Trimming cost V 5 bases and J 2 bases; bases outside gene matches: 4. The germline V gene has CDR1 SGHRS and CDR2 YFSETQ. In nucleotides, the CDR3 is TGCGCCAGCAGAACAACAGGGGCTGGGGCCAACGTCCTGACTTTC. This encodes CASRTTGAGANVLTF.

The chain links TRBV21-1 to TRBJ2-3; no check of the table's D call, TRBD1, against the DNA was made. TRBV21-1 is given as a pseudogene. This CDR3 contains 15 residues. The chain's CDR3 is CASSKWPSSTDTQYF. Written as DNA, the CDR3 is TGTGCCAGCAGCAAATGGCCCTCTAGCACAGATACGCAGTATTTT.

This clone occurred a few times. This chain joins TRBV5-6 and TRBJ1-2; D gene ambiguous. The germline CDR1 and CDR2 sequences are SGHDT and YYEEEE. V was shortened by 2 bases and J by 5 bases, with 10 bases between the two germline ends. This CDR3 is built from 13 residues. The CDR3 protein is CASSFGVGYGYTF. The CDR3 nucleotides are TGTGCCAGCAGCTTCGGAGTCGGGTATGGCTACACCTTC.